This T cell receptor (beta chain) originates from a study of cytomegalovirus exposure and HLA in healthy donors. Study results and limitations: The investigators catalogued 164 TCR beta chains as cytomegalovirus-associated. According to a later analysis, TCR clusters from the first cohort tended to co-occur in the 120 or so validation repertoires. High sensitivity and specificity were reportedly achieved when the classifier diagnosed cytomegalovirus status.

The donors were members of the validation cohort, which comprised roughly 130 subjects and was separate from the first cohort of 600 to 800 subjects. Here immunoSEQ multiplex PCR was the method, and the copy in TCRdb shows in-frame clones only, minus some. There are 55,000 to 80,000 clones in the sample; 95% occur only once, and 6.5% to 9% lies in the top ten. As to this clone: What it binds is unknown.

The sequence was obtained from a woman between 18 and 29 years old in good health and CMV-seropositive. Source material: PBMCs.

CDR3 bases: TGTGCCAGCACCCTAACGATAAGCTCTGGGGCCAACGTCCTGACTTTC. Amino acid sequence: CASTLTISSGANVLTF. The chain combines TRBV28 with TRBJ2-6; D gene uncertain. The CDR3 is 16 residues long. Deletions cut 7 bases from V and 0 bases from J, with 13 bases between. Germline-derived CDR1 and CDR2 are MDHEN and SYDVKM.